The present T cell receptor beta chain was sequenced within a study of neurological immune-mediated disorders. Whole-study findings and limits: The most TCR clonal expansion was seen in HTLV-1-associated myelopathy, whereas the least was seen in multiple sclerosis, below the level in healthy controls. TCR-beta repertoires seemed private in all groups, with no expanded CDR3 amino acid sequences shared.

As for this clonotype: Its antigen is currently unknown.

Each TCR transcript was tagged with a 10-nucleotide random UMI during 5'RACE. Each CDR3 protein gets one entry after TCRdb re-called the 5' RACE reads with MiXCR. The sample has more than 70,000 distinct CDR3 sequences, approximately 17% seen once; the top ten hold approximately 15%. Unsorted libraries were prepared from 2 million PBMCs held at -80 C. The germline V gene has CDR1 LNHDA and CDR2 SQIVND (reference sequence). Between the trimmed V and J ends, which lost 8 bases and 7 bases, there was a span of 9 bases. This CDR3 has 11 amino acids. The chain is built from TRBV19 and TRBJ2-1; TRBD2 is a possible D gene (6 bases). Sequencing was performed on PBMCs. This clonotype was sampled from a woman in her 40s in good health. The CDR3 loop reads CASAGGNEQFF. The CDR3 DNA reads as TGTGCCAGTGCCGGAGGGAATGAGCAGTTCTTC.